This T cell receptor (beta chain) was captured in a study of blood T cell repertoires in COVID-19. The V and J ends lost 0 bases and 6 bases, in that order; junction bases with no gene match: 5. This CDR3 region has 13 residues. Germline V lookup: CDR1 GTSNPN, CDR2 SVGIG (reference sequence). The repertoire was sequenced with immunoSEQ multiplex PCR; TCRdb's copy has only in-frame clones and lacks some. The profile covers about 200,000 clones, with 75% to 85% appearing a single time and 9.7% taken by the ten largest. This receptor was obtained from a man between 45 and 60 years old with active or convalescent COVID-19. Specimen: peripheral blood. The chain joins TRBV30 to TRBJ2-7; 7 bases line up with TRBD2. CDR3 DNA sequence: TGTGCCTGGAGTGTACGGGTAGCGGGCGAGCAGTACTTC. The encoded protein is CAWSVRVAGEQYF.